Following are 7 T cell receptor beta chains from one sample sequenced in a study of blood T cell repertoires in COVID-19. Repertoires were generated with immunoSEQ multiplex PCR, while TCRdb's copy carries only in-frame clones and drops some. The data contain about 300,000 clones, about 87% of them seen just once; the ten biggest clones take up over 1%. Material for sequencing was peripheral blood. These receptors came from a man aged 70-80 years with acute or convalescent COVID-19.

This chain links TRBV3-1 (or the pseudogene TRBV3-2) with TRBJ2-7; maybe TRBD1 (7 bases). Trimming pared 8 bases from V and 3 bases from J, leaving 14 bases between. The CDR3 has 13 residues. Germline values: CDR1 LGHDT, CDR2 YNNKEL (reference sequence). The CDR3: CASGRQGGYEQYF. The CDR3 DNA reads as TGTGCCAGCGGTCGGCAGGGGGGCTACGAGCAGTACTTC.

The chain recombines TRBV28 with TRBJ1-2, with 7 bases aligning to TRBD1. Unmatched junction bases numbered 10, after V lost 4 bases and J lost 5 bases. CDR1 and CDR2 (germline): MDHEN, SYDVKM. The CDR3 is 15 residues long. As DNA, the CDR3 is TGTGCCAGCAGTTCCAACGACAGGGTTTTTTATGGCTACACCTTC. This encodes CASSSNDRVFYGYTF.

The CDR3, as DNA: TGCGCCAGCCATGGACAGGGGGCGGGCACCGGGGAGCTGTTTTTT. Protein product: CASHGQGAGTGELFF. The chain joins TRBV5-1 to TRBJ2-2; 11 positions agree with TRBD1. V shed 7 bases and J 4 bases; nucleotides not matched to a gene: 6. There are 15 residues in the CDR3. Germline lookup yields CDR1 SGHRS and CDR2 YFSETQ.

The chain joins TRBV4-3 to TRBJ1-4; D ambiguous. V was shortened by 1 base and J by 0 bases, with 9 bases between the two germline ends. The CDR3 runs to 16 residues. CDR1 is LGHNA and CDR2 is YSLEER in the germline V gene. The CDR3: CASSQGASPTNEKLFF. CDR3 nucleotides: TGCGCCAGCAGCCAAGGAGCGAGCCCAACTAATGAAAAACTGTTTTTT.

The J gene is TRBJ2-3, the V gene TRBV6-1; 8 positions agree with TRBD1. Germline V lookup: CDR1 MNHNS, CDR2 SASEGT. The CDR3 is 16 residues long. V was clipped by 0 bases and J by 6 bases; unmatched bases: 8. The CDR3 DNA sequence: TGTGCCAGCAGTGAAGCGGGAGGACAGGGCAAGGATACGCAGTATTTT. Residues: CASSEAGGQGKDTQYF.

The V gene is TRBV2, the J gene TRBJ1-5; D is ambiguous. Deletions cut 6 bases from V and 7 bases from J, with 10 bases between. Germline assignment: CDR1 SNHLY and CDR2 FYNNEI. The CDR3 sequence is 12 residues long. The CDR3 bases are TGTGCCAGCAGCCCCGGGGAACAGCCCCAGCATTTT. Protein sequence: CASSPGEQPQHF. Full variable domain (rest looked up from reference TRBV2 and TRBJ1-5): EPEVTQTPSHQVTQMGQEVILRCVPISNHLYFYWYRQILGQKVEFLVSFYNNEISEKSEIFDDQFSVERPDGSNFTLKIRSTKLEDSAMYFCASSPGEQPQHFGDGTRLSIL.

This rearrangement joins TRBV6-2 or TRBV6-3 to TRBJ1-2; D is possibly TRBD1 (5 bases). V lost 5 bases and J lost 0, with 10 bases in between. The CDR3 has 14 amino acids. The germline V gene encodes CDR1 MNHEY and CDR2 SVGEGT. CDR3 in amino acids: CASSPGLTNYGYTF. The CDR3 DNA reads as TGTGCCAGCAGTCCGGGACTTACTAACTATGGCTACACCTTC.